Presented here are 14 T cell receptor beta chains from one specimen sequenced in a study of CD8+ T cells in alopecia areata (dated by TCRdb to the late 2010s). Library generation was performed with the immunoSEQ multiplex PCR assay. For TCR sequencing, RNA was extracted from every sample and reverse transcribed into cDNA to serve as template. The immuneACCESS repertoire file appears here via TCRdb, limited to in-frame rearrangements. These files lack a portion of the clones; in checked studies, under half of the deficit traces to unresolved V genes, and the cause of the others is not known. The sample yields just over 150,000 clones; around 71% were counted once. The ten most abundant clones make up 0.9% to 1% of the sample. The sample's time point label, decoded: 4 weeks on oral tofacitinib. Sample treatment or condition, as interpreted from the label and publication: oral pan-JAK inhibitor, 5-10 mg twice daily.

The sequencing used CD4+ T cells sorted from blood, collected at week 4, from a patient treated with tofacitinib. The receptors originated from a human donor with alopecia areata.

This chain links TRBV2 with TRBJ2-3; no definite D call. Germline assignment: CDR1 SNHLY and CDR2 FYNNEI. CDR3 length equals 11 residues. V shed 6 bases and J shed 2 bases, with 3 bases lying between them. CDR3 protein: CASRNTDTQYF. For the CDR3, the DNA is TGTGCCAGCAGAAACACAGATACGCAGTATTTT.

This clone was seen just once. The genes are TRBV27 and TRBJ1-1; D is ambiguous. The length of the CDR3 is 13 residues. V was pared by 4 bases and J by 4 bases, with 10 bases between. CDR1 is MNHEY, CDR2 SMNVEV, per germline (reference sequence). This CDR3 reads CASSSVRGTEAFF. In nucleotides, the CDR3 is TGTGCCAGCAGTTCCGTCAGAGGCACTGAAGCTTTCTTT.

CDR3 amino acids: CSVEARQTGVYGYTF. CDR3 sequence (DNA): TGCAGCGTTGAAGCACGACAGACAGGGGTCTATGGCTACACCTTC. The gene calls are TRBV29-1 and TRBJ1-2, with TRBD1 identical over 8 bases. Per germline, CDR1 SQVTM and CDR2 ANQGSEA. This CDR3 spans 15 amino acids. V lost 1 base, J lost 4 bases, and 8 bases stayed unmatched.

This clone was counted between two and nine times. The gene calls are TRBV2 and TRBJ2-3, with 10 bases aligning to TRBD2. The CDR3 consists of 14 residues. J was trimmed by 3 bases and V by 6 bases; bases with no gene match: 3. The germline V gene encodes CDR1 SNHLY and CDR2 FYNNEI. The CDR3 protein is CASSLAGVTDTQYF. Here the CDR3 DNA reads TGTGCCAGCAGCCTAGCGGGGGTTACAGATACGCAGTATTTT.

The genes are TRBV7-9 and TRBJ2-7, with D possibly matching TRBD2 (5 bases). CDR3 length: 13 amino acids. Germline CDR1 reads SEHNR; CDR2 reads FQNEAQ (reference sequence). Trimming took 2 bases from V and 4 from J, leaving 9 bases between them. CDR3 DNA: TGTGCCAGCAGCTTATCTGGCGGGTACGAGCAGTACTTC. It translates to CASSLSGGYEQYF. The full variable domain, rest sourced from reference TRBV7-9 and TRBJ2-7, is DTGVSQNPRHKITKRGQNVTFRCDPISEHNRLYWYRQTLGQGPEFLTYFQNEAQLEKSRLLSDRFSAERPKGSFSTLEIQRTEQGDSAMYLCASSLSGGYEQYFGPGTRLTVT.

The chain couples TRBV6-1 to TRBJ2-7; D is unclear. From germline, CDR1 is MNHNS and CDR2 SASEGT. Trimming took 5 bases from V and 5 from J, leaving 10 bases between them. The CDR3 is 12 amino acids. The CDR3 coding sequence is TGTGCCAGCAGTACGTGGGATAACGAGCAGTACTTC. This translates into CASSTWDNEQYF.

The V and J genes are TRBV30 and TRBJ2-7; 7 bases are a match to TRBD1. J lost 2 bases, V lost 3 bases, and 7 bases had no gene match. This CDR3 has 14 residues. Germline-derived CDR1 and CDR2 are GTSNPN and SVGIG (reference sequence). For the CDR3, the DNA is TGTGCCTGGAGCGCCGGGACAGAACCCTACGAGCAGTACTTC. It yields the protein CAWSAGTEPYEQYF.

The chain is built from TRBV5-6 and TRBJ1-2; a possible D gene is TRBD1 (5 bases). The V end was cut by 2 bases, the J end by 7 bases, with 6 bases between. This CDR3 contains 11 residues. CDR1 SGHDT and CDR2 YYEEEE come from the germline V gene. CDR3: CASSFTGGYTF. The CDR3 coding sequence is TGTGCCAGCAGCTTTACAGGTGGCTACACCTTC.

The genes are TRBV14 and TRBJ2-7, with no clear D. In germline, CDR1 is SGHDN, CDR2 FVKESK. The length of the CDR3 is 11 residues. The V end lost 5 bases, the J end lost 6 bases, and 8 bases lay between the germline ends. CDR3 DNA: TGTGCCAGCAGCTTCCGGCGCGAGCAGTACTTC. It translates to CASSFRREQYF.

This chain connects TRBV10-3 to TRBJ2-3; D not certain. The V gene's germline CDR1 is ENHRY and CDR2 SYGVKD. Trimming removed 11 bases at V and 0 bases at J, with 9 bases between. The CDR3 runs 12 residues. The CDR3 spells CAVEDSTDTQYF. The CDR3 DNA reads as TGTGCCGTCGAGGACAGCACAGATACGCAGTATTTT.

CDR3 amino acids: CASSLEGTSYEQYF. The CDR3 DNA sequence: TGTGCCAGCAGCTTAGAAGGGACAAGCTACGAGCAGTACTTC. The gene calls are TRBV7-2 and TRBJ2-7, with D tentatively TRBD1 (6 bases). V lost 1 base and J 3 bases, leaving 10 bases between the germline ends. Germline V CDR1 and CDR2: SGHTA, FQGNSA. The CDR3 sequence is 14 residues long.

This chain links TRBV7-8 with TRBJ1-2, with 9 bases matching TRBD1. This CDR3 comprises 15 residues. V was clipped by 4 bases and J by 4 bases; unmatched bases: 7. Looked up from germline, CDR1 is SGHVS and CDR2 is FQNEAQ. CDR3 DNA sequence: TGTGCCAGCAGCTCCGCCGGGACAGGGCCCTATGGCTACACCTTC. Protein: CASSSAGTGPYGYTF.

The rearrangement joins TRBV2 to TRBJ1-6; D not resolved. The CDR3 length is 14 residues. The V gene's germline CDR1 is SNHLY and CDR2 FYNNEI. V gave up 1 base and J gave up 9 bases, with 10 bases separating them. CDR3 region: CASSEVHGPSPLHF. The CDR3 coding sequence is TGTGCCAGCAGTGAAGTCCACGGCCCTTCACCCCTCCACTTT.

This clone was observed a handful of times. The rearrangement joins TRBV5-1 to TRBJ2-2; tentatively, D is TRBD2 (7 bases). V gave up 0 bases and J gave up 0 bases, with 9 bases separating them. The CDR3 contains 16 residues. Germline loops: CDR1 SGHRS, CDR2 YFSETQ. CDR3 in amino acids: CASSLVGGPNTGELFF. CDR3 DNA: TGCGCCAGCAGCTTGGTCGGGGGGCCGAACACCGGGGAGCTGTTTTTT.